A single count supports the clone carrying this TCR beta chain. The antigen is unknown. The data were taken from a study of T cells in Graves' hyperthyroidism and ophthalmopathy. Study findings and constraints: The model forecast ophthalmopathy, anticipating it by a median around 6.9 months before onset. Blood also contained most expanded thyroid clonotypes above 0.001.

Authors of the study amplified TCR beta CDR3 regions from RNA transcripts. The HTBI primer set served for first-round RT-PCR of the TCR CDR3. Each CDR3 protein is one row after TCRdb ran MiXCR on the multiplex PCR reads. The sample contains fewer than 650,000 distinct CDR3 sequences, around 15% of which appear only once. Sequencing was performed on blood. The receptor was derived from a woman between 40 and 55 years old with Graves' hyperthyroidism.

CDR3 in DNA: TGTGCCAGTAGTTTCGGAGCCCCTAATTCACCCCTCCACTTT. Translation: CASSFGAPNSPLHF. V gene TRBV19 combines with J gene TRBJ1-6; D is undetermined. CDR1 and CDR2 (germline): LNHDA, SQIVND (reference sequence). This CDR3 region has 14 residues. V lost 5 bases to trimming and J lost 6 bases, with 11 bases between them.